Reported below is one T cell receptor (beta chain). The data are from a study of blood T cell repertoires in COVID-19. Assay: immunoSEQ multiplex PCR; the TCRdb copy retains only in-frame clones and omits some. In the table there are fewer than 80,000 clones, almost 90% of which are singletons. Sequenced input: peripheral blood. This sequence was found in a human donor in a cohort sampled during active COVID-19.

The DNA of the CDR3 is TGTGCCAGCAGTTATCTTCCGGGACTAGCTGTTTTAGGGCAGTTCTTC. It encodes CASSYLPGLAVLGQFF. This chain uses TRBV6-2 or TRBV6-3 with TRBJ2-1; 9 nucleotides agree with TRBD2. Per the germline V gene, CDR1 is MNHEY and CDR2 is SVGEGT. After removal of 3 bases from V and 12 bases from J, the junction contained 15 bases not matched to a gene. This CDR3 region has 16 residues.